The 2 T cell receptor beta chains below all came from one sample that was sequenced in a study of T cells in Graves' hyperthyroidism and ophthalmopathy. The CDR3 regions of TCR beta were amplified from RNA transcripts. The TCR CDR3 first-round RT-PCR relied on the HTBI primer set. From the multiplex PCR reads, TCRdb called clonotypes with MiXCR, one entry per CDR3 protein. The sample has under 350,000 distinct CDR3 sequences, over 20% seen once. The sample consisted of blood. These TCRs come from a woman between 45 and 65 years old with Graves' hyperthyroidism.

This clonotype was seen ten or more times. This chain links TRBV7-9 with TRBJ2-2; 8 bases map to TRBD2. The J segment lost 1 base and the V segment lost 4 bases, leaving 5 bases of the junction unmatched. Germline CDR1 and CDR2: SEHNR and FQNEAQ (reference sequence). The CDR3 sequence is 16 residues long. The CDR3 DNA reads as TGTGCCAGCAGCTCCTCGGGGGGGCTGAACACCGGGGAGCTGTTTTTT. Protein product: CASSSSGGLNTGELFF. The full variable domain, with the rest looked up from reference TRBV7-9 and TRBJ2-2, is DTGVSQNPRHKITKRGQNVTFRCDPISEHNRLYWYRQTLGQGPEFLTYFQNEAQLEKSRLLSDRFSAERPKGSFSTLEIQRTEQGDSAMYLCASSSSGGLNTGELFFGEGSRLTVL.

There are many counts of this clonotype. J is TRBJ2-5 and V is TRBV28; 8 bases are a match to TRBD2. CDR1 MDHEN and CDR2 SYDVKM come from the germline V gene. CDR3 size: 14 residues. V dropped 8 bases and J dropped 5; count of bases not matched to a gene: 10. The CDR3 sequence is CASAGAGGRETQYF. The CDR3 DNA reads as TGTGCCAGCGCGGGGGCGGGGGGTAGGGAGACCCAGTACTTC.